The clone carrying this TCR beta chain appeared many times. Germline V gene lookup returns CDR1 MNHEY and CDR2 SMNVEV (reference sequence). Trimming took 5 bases from V and 3 from J; bases not matched to a gene: 6. The CDR3 totals 15 residues. The sample belongs to a study of T cell repertoires in cytomegalovirus infection. Via MiXCR, TCRdb re-called the reads, giving one row per CDR3 protein. The sample lists approximately 500,000 distinct CDR3 sequences; about 11% were seen once. The TCR originated in a human donor in good health (CMV status not recorded). Some clones in this sample may be carry-over from other donors' samples. The sample comprised PBMCs. This chain links TRBV27 with TRBJ1-5, with 8 bases fitting TRBD1. CDR3 sequence (DNA): TGTGCCAGCAGTCCTACAGGGGGGGCCAATCAGCCCCAGCATTTT. This encodes CASSPTGGANQPQHF.